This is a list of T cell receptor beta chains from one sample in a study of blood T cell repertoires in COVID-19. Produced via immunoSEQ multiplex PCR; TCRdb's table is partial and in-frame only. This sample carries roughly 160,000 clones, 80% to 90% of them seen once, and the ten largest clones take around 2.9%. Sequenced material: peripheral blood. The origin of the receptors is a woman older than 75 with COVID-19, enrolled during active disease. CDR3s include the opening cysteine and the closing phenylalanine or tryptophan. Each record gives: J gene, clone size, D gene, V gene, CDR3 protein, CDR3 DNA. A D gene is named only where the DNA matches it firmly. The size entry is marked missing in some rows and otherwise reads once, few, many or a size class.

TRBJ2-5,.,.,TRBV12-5,CASGLAGSETQYF,TGTGCTAGTGGTTTGGCAGGCAGTGAGACCCAGTACTTC
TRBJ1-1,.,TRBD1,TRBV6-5,CASIQLQGLGAFF,TGTGCCAGTATACAACTACAGGGGTTAGGAGCTTTCTTT
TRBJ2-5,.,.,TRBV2,CASMDGVQGETQYF,TGTGCCAGCATGGACGGGGTACAGGGAGAGACCCAGTACTTC
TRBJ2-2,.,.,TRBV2,CASSAGLHTGELFF,TGTGCCAGCAGTGCCGGACTCCACACCGGGGAGCTGTTTTTT
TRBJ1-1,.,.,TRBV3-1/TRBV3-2,CASSLADTNTEAFF,TGTGCCAGCAGCCTCGCAGATACGAACACTGAAGCTTTCTTT
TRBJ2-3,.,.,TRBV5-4,CASSPEVGDTQYF,TGTGCCAGCAGCCCGGAGGTTGGAGATACGCAGTATTTT
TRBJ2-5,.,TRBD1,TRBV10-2,CASSDWDRGGTQYF,TGCGCCAGCAGTGATTGGGACAGGGGGGGGACCCAGTACTTC
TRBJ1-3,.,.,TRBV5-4,CASSQDRHGNTIYF,TGTGCCAGCAGCCAAGACAGGCATGGAAACACCATATATTTT
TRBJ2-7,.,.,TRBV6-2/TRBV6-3,CASSYSRQTQYF,TGTGCCAGCAGTTACTCGAGGCAGACGCAGTACTTC
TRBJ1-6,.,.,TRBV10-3,CAISLTGAEVGNSPLHF,TGTGCCATCAGTTTGACAGGCGCAGAAGTAGGTAATTCACCCCTCCACTTT
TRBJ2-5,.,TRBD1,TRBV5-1,CASSSAGTGGLETQYF,TGCGCCAGCAGCTCGGCCGGGACAGGGGGTTTGGAGACCCAGTACTTC
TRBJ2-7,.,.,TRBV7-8,CASSLEGATYEQYF,TGTGCCAGCAGCTTAGAGGGAGCGACCTACGAGCAGTACTTC
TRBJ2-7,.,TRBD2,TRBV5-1,CASKLGLGTYEQYF,TGCGCCAGCAAATTGGGACTAGGGACCTACGAGCAGTACTTC
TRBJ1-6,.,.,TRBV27,CASSLYRGSNSPLHF,TGTGCCAGCAGTTTATATCGGGGGAGTAATTCACCCCTCCACTTT
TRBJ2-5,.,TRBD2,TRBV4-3,CASSQDWGGGQETQYF,TGCGCCAGCAGCCAAGATTGGGGCGGGGGGCAAGAGACCCAGTACTTC
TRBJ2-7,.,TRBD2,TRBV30,CAWSGSGRIAGEQYF,TGTGCCTGGAGTGGGAGCGGGAGGATCGCTGGGGAGCAGTACTTC
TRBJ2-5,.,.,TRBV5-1,CASSPGRASETQYF,TGCGCCAGCAGCCCTGGGCGGGCCTCGGAGACCCAGTACTTC
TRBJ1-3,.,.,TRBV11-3,CASSLQAGNTIYF,TGTGCCAGCAGCCTACAGGCTGGAAACACCATATATTTT
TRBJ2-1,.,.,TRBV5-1,CASSHPGQLGVDEQFF,TGCGCCAGCAGCCACCCTGGACAGCTTGGTGTCGATGAGCAGTTCTTC
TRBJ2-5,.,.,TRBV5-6,CASSPPPSRGETQYF,TGTGCCAGCAGCCCGCCTCCATCCCGCGGAGAGACCCAGTACTTC
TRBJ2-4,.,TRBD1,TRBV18,CASSPPRTGVAKNIQYF,TGTGCCAGCTCACCACCAAGGACAGGGGTAGCCAAAAACATTCAGTACTTC
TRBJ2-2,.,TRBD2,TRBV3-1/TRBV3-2,CASSQDVGLAGVHTGELFF,TGTGCCAGCAGCCAAGATGTCGGACTAGCGGGAGTTCACACCGGGGAGCTGTTTTTT
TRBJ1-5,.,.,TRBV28,CASSLVPRGIGNQPQHF,TGTGCCAGCAGTTTAGTCCCAAGGGGGATAGGCAATCAGCCCCAGCATTTT
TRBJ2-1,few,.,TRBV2,CASSENLAAYNEQFF,TGTGCCAGCAGTGAAAACCTAGCAGCTTACAATGAGCAGTTCTTC
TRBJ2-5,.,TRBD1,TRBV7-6,CASSLAGGTGMETQYF,TGTGCCAGCAGCTTAGCCGGCGGGACAGGGATGGAGACCCAGTACTTC
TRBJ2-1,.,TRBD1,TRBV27,CASSKDRGNYNEQFF,TGTGCCAGCAGTAAGGACAGGGGGAACTACAATGAGCAGTTCTTC
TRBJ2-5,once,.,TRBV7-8,CASSPKWLGSYQETQYF,TGTGCCAGCAGCCCCAAGTGGCTGGGCAGTTACCAAGAGACCCAGTACTTC
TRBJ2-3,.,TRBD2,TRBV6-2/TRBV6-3,CASSGLAGSTDTQYF,TGTGCCAGCAGCGGACTAGCGGGGAGCACAGATACGCAGTATTTT
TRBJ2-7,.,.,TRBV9,CASSVGDKNHEQYF,TGTGCCAGCAGCGTCGGAGATAAGAACCACGAGCAGTACTTC
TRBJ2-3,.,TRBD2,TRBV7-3,CASSPTSGGWTDTQYF,TGTGCCAGCAGCCCCACTAGCGGGGGGTGGACAGATACGCAGTATTTT
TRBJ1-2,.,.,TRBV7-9,CASSLDLDRRYGYTF,TGTGCCAGCAGCTTAGACCTAGACAGGCGCTATGGCTACACCTTC
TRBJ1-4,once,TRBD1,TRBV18,CASSDRTGGEKLFF,TGTGCCAGCTCAGACCGGACAGGGGGAGAAAAACTGTTTTTT
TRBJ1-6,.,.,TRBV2,CASIESPRGNSPLHF,TGTGCCAGCATCGAATCCCCCCGGGGGAATTCACCCCTCCACTTT
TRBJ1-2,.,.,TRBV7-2,CASSLRWGGLVTF,TGTGCCAGCAGCCTCCGTTGGGGAGGGTTGGTGACCTTC
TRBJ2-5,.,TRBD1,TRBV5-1,CASSSRGHETQYF,TGCGCCAGCAGCTCCAGGGGGCATGAGACCCAGTACTTC
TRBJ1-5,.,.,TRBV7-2,CASSSGPNQPQHF,TGTGCCAGCAGCTCGGGTCCTAATCAGCCCCAGCATTTT
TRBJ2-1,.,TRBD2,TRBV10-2,CASSESRRASGRSVNEQFF,TGCGCCAGCAGTGAGTCGAGGCGAGCTAGCGGGAGGTCGGTCAATGAGCAGTTCTTC
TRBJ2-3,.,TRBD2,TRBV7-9,CASSLLGLATGGDTQYF,TGTGCCAGCAGCTTATTAGGACTAGCGACGGGAGGAGATACGCAGTATTTT
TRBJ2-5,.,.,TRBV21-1,CASSVRRDTDPQETQYF,TGTGCCAGCAGCGTACGCCGAGACACCGACCCGCAGGAGACCCAGTACTTC
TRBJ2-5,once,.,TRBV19,CASIQGNPAKTQETQYF,TGTGCCAGTATCCAGGGGAACCCGGCCAAAACCCAAGAGACCCAGTACTTC
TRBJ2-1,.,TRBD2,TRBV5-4,CASSFGAGDSYNEQFF,TGTGCCAGCAGCTTCGGCGCGGGGGACTCCTACAATGAGCAGTTCTTC
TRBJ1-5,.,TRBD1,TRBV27,CASSRGSVTQPQHF,TGTGCCAGCAGCAGGGGGTCCGTAACACAGCCCCAGCATTTT
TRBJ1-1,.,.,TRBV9,CASSVDEAYTEAFF,TGTGCCAGCAGCGTAGACGAAGCATACACTGAAGCTTTCTTT
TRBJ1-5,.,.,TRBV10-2,CASSEGAGGGGQPQHF,TGCGCCAGCAGTGAGGGGGCGGGAGGTGGAGGTCAGCCCCAGCATTTT
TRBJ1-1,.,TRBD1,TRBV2,CASSRQGAAATEAFF,TGTGCCAGCAGTAGACAGGGGGCGGCGGCGACTGAAGCTTTCTTT
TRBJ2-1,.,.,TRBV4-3,CASRSKSSYNEQFF,TGCGCCAGCCGGTCCAAGAGCTCCTACAATGAGCAGTTCTTC
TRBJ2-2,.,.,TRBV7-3,CASSLSLGGTGELFF,TGTGCCAGCAGCTTATCCCTAGGGGGCACCGGGGAGCTGTTTTTT
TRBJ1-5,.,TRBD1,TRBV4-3,CASSQPFLGQRFHQPQHF,TGCGCCAGCAGCCAACCCTTTCTGGGACAGCGCTTTCATCAGCCCCAGCATTTT
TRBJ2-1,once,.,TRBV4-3,CASSQILGSNEQFF,TGCGCCAGCAGCCAAATACTAGGTAGCAATGAGCAGTTCTTC
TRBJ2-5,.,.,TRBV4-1,CASSQEGAETQYF,TGCGCCAGCAGCCAAGAAGGGGCTGAGACCCAGTACTTC